The clone carrying this TCR beta chain has only a few counts. The data originate from a study of T-cell memory formation after mild COVID-19. The CDR3 is 12 amino acids. Germline CDR1 LNHNV, CDR2 YYDKDF (reference sequence). Trimming removed 3 bases from V and 4 bases from J, with 6 bases in between. Via MiXCR, TCRdb re-called the 5' RACE reads, giving one row per CDR3 protein. The sample carries under 450,000 distinct CDR3 sequences, approximately 15% recorded once. Sequencing input: PBMCs or a T cell subset sorted from them (not recorded which). The sequence was collected from a man between 18 and 29 years old who had mild COVID-19 (a few samples of this study predate the infection). Cell type and time point are not known. The chain employs TRBV15 and TRBJ2-5, with no clear D. The CDR3, as DNA: TGTGCCACCAGCAGGGGCCGAGAGACCCAGTACTTC. Its protein product is CATSRGRETQYF.